One sample yielded the 27 T cell receptor beta chains listed below, sequenced in a study of Ad26.COV2.S vaccination and SARS-CoV-2 variants. Sequencing was performed with immunoSEQ multiplex PCR; in TCRdb, only in-frame clones are kept and a portion is missing. The sample carries about 180,000 clones, around nine tenths recorded once. The sample consisted of peripheral blood, taken after recovery from COVID-19. Source of these receptors: a human donor who had recovered from COVID-19.

V and J are TRBV2 and TRBJ2-7, with 8 bases that match TRBD2. After removal of 7 bases from V and 7 bases from J, the junction contained 0 bases not matched to a gene. The CDR3 length is 10 residues. The V gene's germline CDR1 is SNHLY and CDR2 FYNNEI. In DNA, the CDR3 is TGTGCCAGCACGGGGGGGGAGCAGTACTTC. This translates into CASTGGEQYF.

DNA for the CDR3: TGTGCCAGCAGCAGACTGGAGACCCAGTACTTC. This codes for CASSRLETQYF. This chain uses TRBV7-2 with TRBJ2-5; unclear D gene. V was pared by 5 bases and J by 5 bases, with 6 bases between. CDR1 is SGHTA and CDR2 is FQGNSA in the germline V gene. CDR3 size: 11 residues.

This clone was seen once. The J gene is TRBJ2-5, the V gene TRBV3-1 (or the pseudogene TRBV3-2); D uncertain. CDR1 is LGHDT, CDR2 YNNKEL, per germline (reference sequence). This CDR3 spans 14 amino acids. V lost 4 bases, J lost 3 bases, and 12 bases lay in between. CDR3 DNA sequence: TGTGCCAGCAGCCCCGTCTCTTCCAAAGAGACCCAGTACTTC. It encodes CASSPVSSKETQYF.

The V call is TRBV28, the J call TRBJ1-4, with D possibly being TRBD1 (5 bases). The CDR3 runs to 15 residues. With 5 bases removed from V and 7 bases from J, the gap between germline ends came to 17 bases. Germline V CDR1 and CDR2: MDHEN, SYDVKM. In DNA form, the CDR3 reads TGTGCCAGCAGTCCTCTGAGGGGCGGGGCTGAAAAACTGTTTTTT. Encoded protein: CASSPLRGGAEKLFF.

This chain links TRBV7-8 with TRBJ2-1, with 15 bases matching TRBD2. Germline CDR1 is SGHVS and CDR2 is FQNEAQ. CDR3 size: 17 residues. V gave up 5 bases and J gave up 9 bases; unmatched junction bases: 11. The DNA for the CDR3 is TGTGCCAGCAGCCCTTGGACTAGCGGGAGGGCCCTCACTGAGCAGTTCTTC. It yields the protein CASSPWTSGRALTEQFF.

The V and J genes are TRBV18 and TRBJ2-7, with 7 bases matching TRBD1. The CDR3 sequence is 13 residues long. The V gene end was trimmed by 6 bases and the J gene end by 3 bases; junction bases not matched to a gene: 5. Germline V CDR1 and CDR2: KGHSH, LQKENI. Here the CDR3 DNA reads TGTGCCAGCTCCACGGGACAGCTCTACGAGCAGTACTTC. Translating it yields CASSTGQLYEQYF.

The chain employs TRBV28 and TRBJ1-1; 7 bases line up with TRBD1. This CDR3 comprises 15 residues. Germline V CDR1 and CDR2: MDHEN, SYDVKM. The V segment lost 3 bases and the J segment 4 bases; nucleotides outside the gene matches: 8. The CDR3 nucleotides are TGTGCCAGCAGTTTCAGGAGGGGGCGCGCCACTGAAGCTTTCTTT. Translated: CASSFRRGRATEAFF.

The chain recombines TRBV7-2 with TRBJ2-1, with D possibly matching TRBD2 (6 bases). This CDR3 has 15 amino acids. Germline values: CDR1 SGHTA, CDR2 FQGNSA. V was trimmed by 2 bases and J by 2 bases, leaving 10 bases between them. The chain's CDR3 is CASSLMAGPYNEQFF. CDR3 DNA sequence: TGTGCCAGCAGCTTAATGGCGGGGCCCTACAATGAGCAGTTCTTC.

The chain links TRBV9 to TRBJ1-6; D may be TRBD1 (5 bases). The CDR3 is 14 amino acids. The germline V gene encodes CDR1 SGDLS and CDR2 YYNGEE. The germline V and J ends were trimmed by 0 bases and 9 bases, with 10 bases remaining between them. The CDR3, as DNA: TGTGCCAGCAGCGTAGCGCCAGGGAGTTCACCCCTCCACTTT. Translated: CASSVAPGSSPLHF.

The gene calls are TRBV10-1 and TRBJ1-2, with D possibly TRBD1 on 6 matching bases. Germline loops: CDR1 WNHNN, CDR2 SYGVQD (reference sequence). This CDR3 spans 13 amino acids. V was clipped by 3 bases and J by 4 bases, with 9 bases between them. The CDR3: CASSEGGTYGYTF. CDR3 coding DNA: TGCGCCAGCAGTGAAGGGGGAACCTATGGCTACACCTTC.

This clone appeared a single time. The chain carries TRBV5-1 and TRBJ1-4; TRBD1 agrees at 10 bases. Trimming cost V 4 bases and J 7 bases; bases outside gene matches: 4. The CDR3 loop spans 14 amino acids. Germline loops: CDR1 SGHRS, CDR2 YFSETQ. CDR3 protein: CASSTGQGSEKLFF. CDR3 sequence (DNA): TGCGCCAGCAGCACGGGACAGGGGAGTGAAAAACTGTTTTTT.

This clone has a single count. The chain uses TRBV28 and TRBJ1-2; D may be TRBD1 (5 bases). CDR1 and CDR2 from the germline V gene are MDHEN and SYDVKM. This CDR3 has 15 amino acids. V was trimmed by 6 bases and J by 5 bases, leaving 19 bases between them. The CDR3 here is CASRKSLGRAYGYTF. CDR3 DNA sequence: TGTGCCAGCAGGAAGTCTTTGGGGCGGGCATATGGCTACACCTTC.

V and J are TRBV7-3 and TRBJ2-2; no definite D call. From germline, CDR1 is SGHTA and CDR2 FQGTGA. The CDR3 sequence is 14 residues long. Trimming removed 4 bases at V and 2 bases at J, with 8 bases between. CDR3 region: CASSSDANTGELFF. The CDR3 DNA reads TGTGCCAGCAGCTCGGACGCAAACACCGGGGAGCTGTTTTTT.

The chain uses TRBV30 and TRBJ1-5; 8 bases match TRBD1. The CDR3 loop spans 15 amino acids. J gave up 2 bases and V 1 base, and 4 bases lay outside the gene matches. Germline loops: CDR1 GTSNPN, CDR2 SVGIG (reference sequence). The CDR3 bases are TGTGCCTGGAGTGCCGAGGGACAGGGCAATCAGCCCCAGCATTTT. It yields the protein CAWSAEGQGNQPQHF. The full variable domain, in which reference TRBV30 and TRBJ1-5 provide the parts outside the CDR3, is SQTIHQWPATLVQPVGSPLSLECTVEGTSNPNLYWYRQAAGRGLQLLFYSVGIGQISSEVPQNLSASRPQDRQFILSSKKLLLSDSGFYLCAWSAEGQGNQPQHFGDGTRLSIL.

The V gene is TRBV6-4, the J gene TRBJ2-6; D not resolved. V was shortened by 6 bases and J by 0 bases, with 6 bases between the two germline ends. Germline V gene data show CDR1 as MRHNA and CDR2 as SNTAGT. The CDR3 runs 14 residues. The CDR3 region has the DNA TGTGCCAGCAGCGCTTTCTCTGGGGCCAACGTCCTGACTTTC. Translated, it gives CASSAFSGANVLTF.

This chain joins TRBV15 and TRBJ1-3; D uncertain. The CDR3 has 12 amino acids. V was trimmed by 1 base and J by 2 bases, leaving 0 bases between them. Germline V gene sequence: CDR1 LNHNV, CDR2 YYDKDF (reference sequence). The CDR3 is CATSRAGNTIYF. The CDR3 region has the DNA TGTGCCACCAGCAGAGCTGGAAACACCATATATTTT.

The CDR3 protein is CASSPGRTGGGNEKLFF. CDR3 bases: TGTGCCAGCAGTCCCGGCCGGACAGGGGGGGGTAATGAAAAACTGTTTTTT. V usage is TRBV6-6 and J usage is TRBJ1-4; 10 bases are shared with TRBD1. V dropped 5 bases and J dropped 4; count of bases not matched to a gene: 10. Germline V gene data show CDR1 as MNHNY and CDR2 as SVGAGI (reference sequence). The length of the CDR3 is 17 residues.

The chain joins TRBV3-1 (or the pseudogene TRBV3-2) to TRBJ2-1; D may be TRBD2 (5 bases). Trimming left V 2 bases short and J 1 base short, with 6 bases between. Germline V gene lookup returns CDR1 LGHDT and CDR2 YNNKEL (reference sequence). The CDR3 consists of 14 residues. The CDR3 bases are TGTGCCAGCAGCCAATCGGGGTCCTACAATGAGCAGTTCTTC. Translated, it gives CASSQSGSYNEQFF.

The chain is built from TRBV5-5 and TRBJ1-5; D unresolved. The CDR3 is 16 amino acids. Germline CDR1 SGHKS, CDR2 YYEKEE (reference sequence). Between the trimmed V and J ends, which lost 0 bases and 0 bases, there was a span of 10 bases. CDR3 sequence: CASSLGGQPSNQPQHF. The CDR3 nucleotides read TGTGCCAGCAGCTTGGGAGGCCAGCCTAGCAATCAGCCCCAGCATTTT.

This clone was seen just once. This chain connects TRBV3-1 (or the pseudogene TRBV3-2) to TRBJ2-7, with 10 bases fitting TRBD2. The CDR3 runs 15 residues. V lost 4 bases and J lost 3; bases outside the gene matches: 6. The germline V gene has CDR1 LGHDT and CDR2 YNNKEL (reference sequence). The CDR3 coding sequence is TGTGCCAGCAGCCGGTCTGGACTAGCGGTCTACGAGCAGTACTTC. Encoded protein: CASSRSGLAVYEQYF.

This chain uses TRBV6-5 with TRBJ2-5; the D is unclear. CDR1 and CDR2 (germline): MNHEY, SVGAGI. The CDR3 totals 12 residues. Trimming stripped 5 bases from V and 7 bases from J, with 11 bases between. CDR3 in amino acids: CASSTPPWTQYF. The CDR3 region has the DNA TGTGCCAGCAGTACGCCCCCGTGGACCCAGTACTTC.

The chain employs TRBV11-2 and TRBJ1-1, with D possibly being TRBD1 (5 bases). Germline lookup yields CDR1 SGHAT and CDR2 FQNNGV. The CDR3 covers 13 residues. Trimming pared 3 bases from V and 1 base from J, leaving 6 bases between. CDR3 coding DNA: TGTGCCAGCAGCTTGGGGGGGAACACTGAAGCTTTCTTT. Protein: CASSLGGNTEAFF.

This chain uses TRBV11-3 with TRBJ2-2; 8 nucleotides line up with TRBD2. V lost 5 bases to trimming and J lost 0 bases; unmatched junction nucleotides: 11. There are 18 residues in the CDR3. Germline V gene sequence: CDR1 SGHNT, CDR2 YENEEA. The chain's CDR3 is CASSPRLAGNANTGELFF. The CDR3 DNA is TGTGCCAGCAGCCCCCGGTTAGCGGGGAACGCGAACACCGGGGAGCTGTTTTTT.

The chain is built from TRBV28 and TRBJ1-2; no clear D. This CDR3 is 13 amino acids long. V gave up 6 bases and J gave up 0 bases, with 8 bases separating them. Germline CDR1 MDHEN, CDR2 SYDVKM. The CDR3 region is CASSLRPNYGYTF. As DNA, the CDR3 is TGTGCCAGCAGCCTACGCCCTAACTATGGCTACACCTTC.

The chain uses TRBV6-5 and TRBJ1-1; D is uncertain. The CDR3 is made up of 14 amino acids. V lost 6 bases and J lost 4, with 15 bases in between. CDR1 and CDR2 (germline): MNHEY, SVGAGI. The CDR3 nucleotides read TGTGCCAGCAGCCGAACGATTTTATCCACTGAAGCTTTCTTT. Its translation is CASSRTILSTEAFF.

This CDR3 reads CASSEDYEQYF. The CDR3 DNA sequence: TGTGCCAGCAGTGAAGACTACGAGCAGTACTTC. This sequence joins TRBV6-1 and TRBJ2-7; D is undetermined. The CDR3 has 11 residues. V was trimmed by 1 base and J by 3 bases, leaving 1 base between them. CDR1 and CDR2 from the germline V gene are MNHNS and SASEGT.

The V call is TRBV19, the J call TRBJ1-5; a weak D match, TRBD1 (5 bases). Germline V lookup: CDR1 LNHDA, CDR2 SQIVND (reference sequence). Trimming removed 2 bases from V and 3 bases from J, with 8 bases in between. The CDR3 extends over 14 amino acids. The CDR3 spells CASSISRANQPQHF. CDR3 bases: TGTGCCAGTAGTATAAGCAGGGCCAATCAGCCCCAGCATTTT.